Listed below are T cell receptor beta chains from one sample, sequenced in a study of blood T cell repertoires in COVID-19. Sequencing used immunoSEQ multiplex PCR; TCRdb keeps in-frame clones, though not all of them. The table has 64,000 or so clones, roughly 80% seen once. Sequencing was carried out using peripheral blood. All receptors derive from a human donor in a cohort sampled during active COVID-19. The CDR3 runs from the conserved cysteine through the conserved F or W. D genes are given only for firm matches. The size entry is marked missing in some rows and otherwise reads once, few, many or a size class.

d_call,clone_size,j_call,v_call,cdr3_aa,cdr3_nt
TRBD1,few,TRBJ1-1,TRBV2,CASSDPTGPANTEAFF,TGTGCCAGCAGTGACCCGACAGGGCCCGCCAACACTGAAGCTTTCTTT
TRBD2,NA,TRBJ2-1,TRBV2,CASRSGTSGGNEQFF,TGTGCCAGCAGGTCCGGGACTAGCGGGGGCAATGAGCAGTTCTTC
NA,many,TRBJ1-2,TRBV12-3/TRBV12-4,CASSLMAGYGYTF,TGTGCCAGCAGTTTAATGGCAGGCTATGGCTACACCTTC
NA,once,TRBJ2-1,TRBV29-1,CSVSTSNEQFF,TGCAGCGTGTCCACTAGCAATGAGCAGTTCTTC
NA,NA,TRBJ1-1,TRBV6-5,CASSTGRYTEAFF,TGTGCCAGCAGCACCGGCAGGTACACTGAAGCTTTCTTT
TRBD1,NA,TRBJ1-1,TRBV10-2,CASSGVRTGDDSVAEAFF,TGCGCCAGCAGTGGGGTACGGACAGGGGATGATTCGGTCGCTGAAGCTTTCTTT
TRBD2,NA,TRBJ2-2,TRBV19,CASSSGTSGGRTGELFF,TGTGCCAGTAGTTCCGGGACTAGCGGGGGGCGCACCGGGGAGCTGTTTTTT
NA,NA,TRBJ2-7,TRBV5-6,CASSLAPGLYEQYF,TGTGCCAGCAGCCTCGCCCCAGGGCTCTACGAGCAGTACTTC
TRBD1,few,TRBJ2-7,TRBV7-2,CASSLAGTGISYEQYF,TGTGCCAGCAGCTTAGCCGGGACAGGGATCTCCTACGAGCAGTACTTC
TRBD2,NA,TRBJ2-3,TRBV7-2,CASSLEELAGGPADTQYF,TGTGCCAGCAGCTTAGAGGAGCTAGCGGGGGGGCCGGCAGATACGCAGTATTTT
NA,NA,TRBJ1-5,TRBV7-9,CASSMTAGASNQPQHF,TGTGCCAGCAGCATGACTGCGGGGGCTAGCAATCAGCCCCAGCATTTT
NA,NA,TRBJ1-3,TRBV28,CASSTGTSGNTIYF,TGTGCCAGCAGTACAGGGACCTCTGGAAACACCATATATTTT
NA,NA,TRBJ1-1,TRBV15,CATTRTEMNTEAFF,TGTGCCACCACCCGGACAGAAATGAACACTGAAGCTTTCTTT
NA,few,TRBJ2-6,TRBV9,CASSSRHTGANVLTF,TGTGCCAGCAGCTCCCGCCACACTGGGGCCAACGTCCTGACTTTC
TRBD2,few,TRBJ2-5,TRBV7-2,CASSLARGAATQYF,TGTGCCAGCAGCTTAGCGCGGGGGGCGGCGACCCAGTACTTC
TRBD1,NA,TRBJ2-2,TRBV5-1,CASSLIQGLFGELFF,TGCGCCAGCAGCTTGATACAGGGGTTATTTGGGGAGCTGTTTTTT
NA,NA,TRBJ2-3,TRBV7-9,CASSPLPDTQYF,TGTGCCAGCAGTCCTCTCCCAGATACGCAGTATTTT
NA,NA,TRBJ1-2,TRBV2,CASRSAGAGWGGYTF,TGTGCCAGCAGGTCCGCGGGGGCGGGCTGGGGTGGCTACACCTTC